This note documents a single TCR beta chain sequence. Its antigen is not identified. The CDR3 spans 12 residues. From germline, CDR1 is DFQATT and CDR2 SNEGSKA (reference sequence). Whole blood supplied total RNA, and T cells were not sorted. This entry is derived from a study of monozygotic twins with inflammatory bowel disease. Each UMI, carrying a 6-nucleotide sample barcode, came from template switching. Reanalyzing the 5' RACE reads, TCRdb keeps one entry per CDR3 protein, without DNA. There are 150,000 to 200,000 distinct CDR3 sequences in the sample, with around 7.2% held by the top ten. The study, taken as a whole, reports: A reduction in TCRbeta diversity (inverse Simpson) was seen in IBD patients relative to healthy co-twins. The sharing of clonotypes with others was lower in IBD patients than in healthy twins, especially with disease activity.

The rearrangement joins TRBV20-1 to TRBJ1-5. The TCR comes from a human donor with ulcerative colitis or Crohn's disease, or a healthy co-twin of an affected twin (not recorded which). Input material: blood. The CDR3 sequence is CSARGPNQPQHF.